This T cell receptor (beta chain) was retrieved from a study of CD8+CD57+ T cells in acquired aplastic anemia. Overall study: Average DNA yield from sorted CD4+ and CD8+ cells was around 3 ug.

Genomic DNA acted as the template from which TCR beta VDJ combination and CDR3 sequence profiling were carried out. Via MiXCR, TCRdb re-called the reads, giving one row per CDR3 protein. The profile shows some 82,000 distinct CDR3 sequences, under 50% of them singletons. Whole-study results and caveats: Patients and controls were found to share around 30 CD8+ CDR3 sequences. In CD8+ cells, Simpson's diversity showed no significant difference between patients and controls.

There are many counts of this clonotype. What it binds is not known. CDR1 is PRHDT and CDR2 is FYEKMQ in the germline V gene (reference sequence). The trim removed 2 bases at V and 6 bases at J, leaving 0 bases unmatched. The CDR3 has 12 residues. The clonotype was recovered from a human donor in good health, serving as a control. This chain links TRBV13 with TRBJ2-7; 8 bases fit TRBD2. The sequenced sample consisted of sorted CD4+, CD8+, or CD8+CD57+ T cells (not recorded which) from PBMCs. The DNA of the CDR3 is TGTGCCAGCAGCTTAAGCGGGGGCGAGCAGTACTTC. Translation gives CASSLSGGEQYF.